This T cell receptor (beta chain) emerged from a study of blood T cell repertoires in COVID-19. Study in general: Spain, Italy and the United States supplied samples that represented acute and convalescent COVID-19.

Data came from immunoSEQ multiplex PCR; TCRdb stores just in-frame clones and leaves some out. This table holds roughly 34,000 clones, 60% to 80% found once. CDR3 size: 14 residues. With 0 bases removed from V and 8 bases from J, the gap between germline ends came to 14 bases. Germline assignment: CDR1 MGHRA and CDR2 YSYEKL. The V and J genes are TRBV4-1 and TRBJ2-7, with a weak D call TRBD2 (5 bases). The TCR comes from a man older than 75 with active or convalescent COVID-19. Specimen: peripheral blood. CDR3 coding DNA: TGCGCCAGCAGCCAAGATAATCCTAGCCTCCAGCAGTACTTC. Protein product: CASSQDNPSLQQYF.